This T cell receptor beta chain was recorded in a study of blood T cells in healthy people across ages. Using a J-beta primer mix together with a sample-barcoded 5' primer, a second PCR was run for about 6 to 11 cycles. TCRdb called the 5' RACE reads again in MiXCR, with one record for every CDR3 protein. This table has approximately 810,000 distinct CDR3 sequences, roughly 34% appearing once. This clonotype was seen repeatedly, ten times or more. The antigen is not known. Study-wide results and limits: Older age went with lower TCR beta diversity per million T cells, in a roughly linear way.

Samples had at least 7 million PBMCs isolated from them. The sequence came from a man in his late teens or twenties in good health. The sequenced sample was blood.

This CDR3 is CSVGEDNQPQHF. In nucleotides, the CDR3 is TGCAGCGTTGGGGAGGACAATCAGCCCCAGCATTTT. J is TRBJ1-5 and V is TRBV29-1; D is undetermined. Germline V gene data show CDR1 as SQVTM and CDR2 as ANQGSEA. Trimming removed 4 bases from V and 3 bases from J, with 7 bases in between. The CDR3 totals 12 residues.